This paragraph covers one T cell receptor beta chain sequence. The record originates from a study of T cell repertoires in ileal Crohn's disease. This CDR3 has 16 amino acids. CDR1 SGHRS and CDR2 YFSETQ come from the germline V gene. Trimming removed 1 base from V and 6 bases from J; junction bases left unmatched: 8. Time point meaning: inflamed ileum from the surgical specimen. The table came from immunoSEQ multiplex PCR; TCRdb's copy has only in-frame clones and leaves some out. The data contain 10,000 to 11,000 clones, 87% of them seen just once; the ten biggest clones take up more than 9%. The sequenced sample was ileal tissue. This TCR was sampled from an adult with Crohn's disease. The rearrangement joins TRBV5-1 to TRBJ2-1, with 9 nucleotides matching TRBD1. The CDR3: CASSLSPGQGPNEQFF. Written as DNA, the CDR3 is TGCGCCAGCAGCTTGAGTCCGGGACAGGGACCCAATGAGCAGTTCTTC.